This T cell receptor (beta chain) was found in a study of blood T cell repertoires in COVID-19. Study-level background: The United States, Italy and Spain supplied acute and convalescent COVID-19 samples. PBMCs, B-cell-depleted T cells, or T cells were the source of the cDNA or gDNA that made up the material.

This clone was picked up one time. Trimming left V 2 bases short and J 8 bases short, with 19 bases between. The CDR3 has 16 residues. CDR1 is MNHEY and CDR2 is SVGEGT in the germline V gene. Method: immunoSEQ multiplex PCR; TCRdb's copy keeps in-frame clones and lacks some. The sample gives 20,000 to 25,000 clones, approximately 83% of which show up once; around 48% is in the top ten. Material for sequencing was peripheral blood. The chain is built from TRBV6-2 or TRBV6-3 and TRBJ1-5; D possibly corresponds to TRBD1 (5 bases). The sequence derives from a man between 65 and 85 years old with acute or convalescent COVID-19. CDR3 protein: CASSYAARAFIEPQHF. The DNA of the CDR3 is TGTGCCAGCAGTTACGCGGCCAGGGCGTTCATTGAGCCCCAGCATTTT.